The entry below describes one T cell receptor beta chain. Per the study methods: The assay estimated nucleated cells by amplifying reference gene primers. Assay used: immunoSEQ multiplex PCR; TCRdb lists only in-frame clones, some missing. The DNA was the basis for D and trimming; V, J and clone size are from that table. The table has about 130,000 clones, roughly 72% seen once. Trimming removed 5 bases from V and 3 bases from J, with 18 bases in between. Per the germline V gene, CDR1 is SGHNT and CDR2 is YYREEE (reference sequence). This CDR3 region has 15 residues. This sample is drawn from a study of blood T cell repertoires in COVID-19. In the study overall: The samples span acute and convalescent COVID-19 from the United States, Italy and Spain. Sources were T cells, B-cell-depleted T cells, or PBMCs; the material itself was cDNA or gDNA.

The origin of this receptor is a human donor in a cohort sampled during active COVID-19. The sample was peripheral blood. V is TRBV5-4 and J is TRBJ2-7, with D perhaps TRBD1 (6 bases). Here the CDR3 reads CASRDARGHFYEQYF. CDR3 bases: TGTGCCAGCAGGGACGCCCGGGGACACTTCTACGAGCAGTACTTC.